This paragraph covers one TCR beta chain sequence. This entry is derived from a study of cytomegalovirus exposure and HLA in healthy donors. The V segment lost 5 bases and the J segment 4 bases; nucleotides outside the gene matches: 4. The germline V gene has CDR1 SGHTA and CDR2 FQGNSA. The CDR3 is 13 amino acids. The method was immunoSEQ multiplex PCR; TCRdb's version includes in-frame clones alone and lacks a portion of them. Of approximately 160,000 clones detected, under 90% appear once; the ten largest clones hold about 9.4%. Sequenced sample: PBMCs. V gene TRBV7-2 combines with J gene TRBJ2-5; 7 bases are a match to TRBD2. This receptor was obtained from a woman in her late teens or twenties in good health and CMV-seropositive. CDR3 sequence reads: CASSPGGGETQYF. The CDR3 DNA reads TGTGCCAGCAGCCCTGGGGGGGGAGAGACCCAGTACTTC.